This T cell receptor (beta chain) was sequenced during a study of T cells in localized non-small cell lung cancer. Study results and caveats: Detection in adjacent lung was observed for a median around 55 of the top 100 tumor clones. As only one tumor region underwent sequencing, heterogeneity remains possible. In uninvolved adjacent lung, T cell clonality reached its highest value, exceeding tumor.

Germline V gene data show CDR1 as LNHDA and CDR2 as SQIVND (reference sequence). V was clipped by 5 bases and J by 3 bases, with 10 bases between them. The CDR3 is 13 amino acids. This clone has only a few counts. Its target is not known. Repertoires were generated with immunoSEQ multiplex PCR, while TCRdb's copy carries only in-frame clones and drops some. The profile shows roughly 58,000 clones, about four fifths of them singletons. This clonotype was obtained from a man aged 40 to 69 with stage II lung adenocarcinoma. J is TRBJ1-2 and V is TRBV19; no clear D. The starting material was PBMCs, obtained before any cancer treatment. CDR3 nucleotides: TGTGCCAGTAGTCCGACACGATACTATGGCTACACCTTC. This translates into CASSPTRYYGYTF.